This T cell receptor beta chain is from a study of blood T cell repertoires in COVID-19. Across the study: Specimens from acute and convalescent COVID-19 originated in the United States, Italy and Spain. T cells, B-cell-depleted T cells, or PBMCs supplied cDNA or gDNA.

Per the original methods: Reference gene primers were amplified, and this amplification served to estimate nucleated cell counts. Assay: immunoSEQ multiplex PCR; the TCRdb copy retains only in-frame clones and omits some. V, J and clone size derive from that table, while D and trimming were established from the DNA sequence. Of around 27,000 clones in the sample, over 85% are singletons; the top ten hold under 4.5%. The sequence was obtained from a human donor with active COVID-19. The donor label of this sample is uncertain. The sample consisted of peripheral blood.

The CDR3 DNA sequence: TGTGCCAGCAGCTCGAAAGGCGGGAGTACAGATACGCAGTATTTT. It translates to CASSSKGGSTDTQYF. The rearrangement links TRBV5-6 to TRBJ2-3, with 7 bases identical to TRBD2. Germline V gene lookup returns CDR1 SGHDT and CDR2 YYEEEE. Losses at the gene ends were 3 bases for V and 3 bases for J; bases not matched to a gene: 7. The CDR3 covers 15 residues.